The next 25 T cell receptor beta chains were all read from a single sample in a study of blood T cell repertoires in COVID-19. The table came from immunoSEQ multiplex PCR; TCRdb's copy has only in-frame clones and leaves some out. The sample carries approximately 52,000 clones, roughly 89% recorded once. Material for sequencing was peripheral blood. Receptor source: a man in his 60s with active COVID-19.

The V call is TRBV2, the J call TRBJ1-1, with D unclear. Germline CDR1 is SNHLY and CDR2 is FYNNEI. V lost 4 bases and J 1 base, leaving 7 bases between the germline ends. This CDR3 contains 13 residues. CDR3 sequence (DNA): TGTGCCAGCAGTGTGGTCGGGAACACTGAAGCTTTCTTT. Translating gives CASSVVGNTEAFF. The full variable domain, its missing parts supplied by reference TRBV2 and TRBJ1-1, is EPEVTQTPSHQVTQMGQEVILRCVPISNHLYFYWYRQILGQKVEFLVSFYNNEISEKSEIFDDQFSVERPDGSNFTLKIRSTKLEDSAMYFCASSVVGNTEAFFGQGTRLTVV.

This clone has a handful of counts. V and J are TRBV5-4 and TRBJ1-2; 8 bases are a match to TRBD1. V dropped 1 base and J dropped 8; count of bases not matched to a gene: 7. The CDR3 is made up of 14 amino acids. Per the germline V gene, CDR1 is SGHNT and CDR2 is YYREEE (reference sequence). CDR3 region: CASSLSGRGQGYTF. The DNA of the CDR3 is TGTGCCAGCAGCTTGTCTGGCAGGGGGCAGGGCTACACCTTC. The whole variable domain, remainder taken from reference TRBV5-4 and TRBJ1-2, is ETGVTQSPTHLIKTRGQQVTLRCSSQSGHNTVSWYQQALGQGPQFIFQYYREEENGRGNFPPRFSGLQFPNYSSELNVNALELDDSALYLCASSLSGRGQGYTFGSGTRLTVV.

This clone was counted once. The V and J genes are TRBV7-9 and TRBJ2-7; TRBD2 matches at 7 bases. The CDR3 extends over 13 amino acids. Losses at the gene ends were 2 bases for V and 3 bases for J; bases not matched to a gene: 1. CDR1 is SEHNR, CDR2 FQNEAQ, per germline (reference sequence). CDR3 sequence: CASSLIAGYEQYF. CDR3 nucleotides: TGTGCCAGCAGCTTAATAGCGGGCTACGAGCAGTACTTC.

This clone was detected a few times. The chain couples TRBV4-2 to TRBJ1-5; TRBD1 matches 10 bases. This CDR3 spans 16 amino acids. The germline V gene encodes CDR1 LGHNA and CDR2 YNFKEQ. V was pared by 0 bases and J by 6 bases, with 5 bases of the junction left unmatched. The CDR3 spells CASSQDSGQGSQPQHF. The CDR3 DNA reads TGTGCCAGCAGCCAAGATTCGGGACAGGGGAGTCAGCCCCAGCATTTT.

The J gene is TRBJ1-2, the V gene TRBV19; a possible D gene is TRBD1 (6 bases). Between the trimmed V and J ends, which lost 5 bases and 4 bases, there was a span of 11 bases. Looked up from germline, CDR1 is LNHDA and CDR2 is SQIVND (reference sequence). This CDR3 contains 13 residues. The CDR3 DNA reads as TGTGCCAGTAGTGCACAGGGTTTCTATGGCTACACCTTC. Translation gives CASSAQGFYGYTF.

V gene TRBV7-2 combines with J gene TRBJ2-5; maybe TRBD2 (6 bases). Trimming cost V 1 base and J 0 bases, with 21 bases left between them. The CDR3 has 19 residues. Germline V gene sequence: CDR1 SGHTA, CDR2 FQGNSA. CDR3 sequence: CASSLDGPWSGPYQETQYF. CDR3 DNA: TGTGCCAGCAGCTTAGACGGACCCTGGAGCGGGCCCTACCAAGAGACCCAGTACTTC.

The V gene is TRBV7-6, the J gene TRBJ1-1, with 8 bases matching TRBD1. Trimming at V came to 5 bases and at J to 4 bases, leaving 9 bases not matched to a gene. Germline CDR1 reads SGHVS; CDR2 reads FNYEAQ. This CDR3 has 15 amino acids. In nucleotides, the CDR3 is TGTGCCAGCAGCCCACAGGGGGGGGTAGTCACTGAAGCTTTCTTT. This encodes CASSPQGGVVTEAFF.

CDR3 sequence: CASSLPGRAAYEQYF. CDR3 nucleotide sequence: TGTGCCAGCAGTTTGCCCGGGCGGGCCGCCTACGAGCAGTACTTC. This chain joins TRBV28 and TRBJ2-7; possible D gene TRBD2, 5 bases. Per the germline V gene, CDR1 is MDHEN and CDR2 is SYDVKM. This CDR3 is built from 15 residues. The V gene lost 3 bases and the J gene lost 2 bases, with 14 bases spanning the gap. The full variable domain, in which reference TRBV28 and TRBJ2-7 provide the parts outside the CDR3, is DVKVTQSSRYLVKRTGEKVFLECVQDMDHENMFWYRQDPGLGLRLIYFSYDVKMKEKGDIPEGYSVSREKKERFSLILESASTNQTSMYLCASSLPGRAAYEQYFGPGTRLTVT.

This clone came up once. This rearrangement joins TRBV7-7 to TRBJ1-1, with TRBD1 as a possible D gene (5 bases). There are 13 residues in the CDR3. Trimming removed 4 bases from V and 1 base from J, with 7 bases in between. Germline assignment: CDR1 SSHAT and CDR2 FNYEAQ (reference sequence). The CDR3: CASSSDRNTEAFF. CDR3 DNA: TGTGCCAGCAGCTCCGACAGGAACACTGAAGCTTTCTTT.

The chain employs TRBV20-1 and TRBJ2-1; TRBD2 matches at 8 bases. The CDR3 runs to 11 residues. From germline, CDR1 is DFQATT and CDR2 SNEGSKA (reference sequence). The J segment lost 12 bases and the V segment lost 3 bases, leaving 4 bases of the junction unmatched. The CDR3 loop reads CSASRTSGQFF. The CDR3 coding sequence is TGCAGTGCTAGTCGAACTAGCGGGCAGTTCTTC.

The chain has TRBV4-2 and TRBJ2-5; 7 bases are a match to TRBD2. V lost 0 bases and J lost 4; bases outside the gene matches: 8. CDR3 length equals 16 residues. Looked up from germline, CDR1 is LGHNA and CDR2 is YNFKEQ. The CDR3 is CASSQDLAGALETQYF. The CDR3 DNA reads TGTGCCAGCAGCCAAGATCTTGCGGGAGCTCTAGAGACCCAGTACTTC.

The rearrangement uses TRBV14 and TRBJ2-5; TRBD2 aligns across 14 bases. The CDR3 has 15 residues. Germline V gene lookup returns CDR1 SGHDN and CDR2 FVKESK. Trimming cost V 4 bases and J 5 bases; bases outside gene matches: 3. In DNA form, the CDR3 reads TGTGCCAGCAGCCGAAGACTAGCGGGAGGGGAGACCCAGTACTTC. As protein: CASSRRLAGGETQYF.

The chain combines TRBV2 with TRBJ2-7, with 8 nucleotides matching TRBD2. There are 18 residues in the CDR3. Trimming took 2 bases from V and 7 from J; bases not matched to a gene: 19. Germline-derived CDR1 and CDR2 are SNHLY and FYNNEI. The CDR3 DNA reads TGTGCCAGCAGTGAAAGCGGGGGAGCTCGCCTCTACGAAGGGGAGCAGTACTTC. This gives the protein CASSESGGARLYEGEQYF.

V and J are TRBV6-6 and TRBJ2-1; D is perhaps TRBD2 (6 bases). V was cut by 5 bases and J by 8 bases, with 13 bases left in between. Germline V CDR1 and CDR2: MNHNY, SVGAGI (reference sequence). This CDR3 region has 13 residues. CDR3 nucleotides: TGTGCCAGCAGTAACCGACTAGAGGATGAGCAGTTCTTC. Translating it yields CASSNRLEDEQFF.

This clone was detected only a few times. J is TRBJ2-5 and V is TRBV11-2; D remains ambiguous. The CDR3 extends over 13 amino acids. Trimming removed 5 bases at V and 0 bases at J, with 7 bases between. The germline gives CDR1 SGHAT, CDR2 FQNNGV. DNA for the CDR3: TGTGCCAGCAGCGTCGGGTACCAAGAGACCCAGTACTTC. Translation gives CASSVGYQETQYF.

The genes are TRBV19 and TRBJ1-5; 11 nucleotides match TRBD1. Germline trimming cut 9 bases from V and 3 bases from J; bases unmatched to any gene: 7. Germline assignment: CDR1 LNHDA and CDR2 SQIVND (reference sequence). The CDR3 contains 15 residues. The CDR3 is CASTRTGGSNQPQHF. The CDR3 nucleotides are TGTGCCAGCACAAGGACAGGGGGCTCCAATCAGCCCCAGCATTTT.

V usage is TRBV20-1 and J usage is TRBJ2-1, with D hard to call. This CDR3 spans 11 amino acids. The V and J ends lost 4 bases and 10 bases respectively, with 11 bases between them. Germline loops: CDR1 DFQATT, CDR2 SNEGSKA (reference sequence). CDR3 bases: TGCAGTGCTAACCACAAGTGGGAGCAGTTCTTC. Protein sequence: CSANHKWEQFF.

The chain couples TRBV11-2 to TRBJ1-2, with 7 bases that match TRBD1. V lost 1 base to trimming and J lost 2 bases; unmatched junction nucleotides: 4. CDR3 size: 15 residues. CDR1 is SGHAT and CDR2 is FQNNGV in the germline V gene. The CDR3, as DNA: TGTGCCAGCAGCTTAGTGCAGGGGGTGAACTATGGCTACACCTTC. Protein: CASSLVQGVNYGYTF.

The CDR3 DNA follows: TGTGCCAGCAGCAAGACAGGGGGCGGGCAGTACTTC. Residues: CASSKTGGGQYF. V usage is TRBV27 and J usage is TRBJ2-7; the match to TRBD1 covers 10 bases. Germline trimming cut 6 bases from V and 9 bases from J; bases unmatched to any gene: 5. The germline gives CDR1 MNHEY, CDR2 SMNVEV (reference sequence). The CDR3 totals 12 residues.

CDR3 DNA: TGTGCCACCAGCAGAGATCGGGAGGGAGGGGAAAAACTGTTTTTT. Amino acids: CATSRDREGGEKLFF. This chain uses TRBV15 with TRBJ1-4; D gene ambiguous. Trimming removed 0 bases from V and 8 bases from J, with 13 bases in between. Germline V gene sequence: CDR1 LNHNV, CDR2 YYDKDF (reference sequence). The CDR3 totals 15 residues.

The sample holds a few counts of this clone. The chain joins TRBV29-1 to TRBJ2-6; tentatively, D is TRBD2 (6 bases). V lost 7 bases, J lost 0 bases, and 10 bases lay in between. The CDR3 has 14 amino acids. The V gene's germline CDR1 is SQVTM and CDR2 ANQGSEA. The CDR3 nucleotides read TGCAGCGCCGGAGGGTCCTCTGGGGCCAACGTCCTGACTTTC. Its protein product is CSAGGSSGANVLTF.

The chain carries TRBV3-1 (or the pseudogene TRBV3-2) and TRBJ2-5, with a tentative D call TRBD2 (6 bases). The CDR3 has 13 residues. The V end lost 5 bases, the J end lost 4 bases, and 11 bases lay between the germline ends. CDR1 and CDR2 (germline): LGHDT, YNNKEL (reference sequence). The CDR3 sequence is CASSFGGRETQYF. In DNA form, the CDR3 reads TGTGCCAGCAGCTTCGGAGGGAGAGAGACCCAGTACTTC.

The V and J genes are TRBV4-1 and TRBJ1-5, with a weak D call TRBD1 (6 bases). V gave up 0 bases and J gave up 4 bases, with 13 bases separating them. Germline values: CDR1 MGHRA, CDR2 YSYEKL. This CDR3 contains 16 residues. The CDR3 loop reads CASSQDPGTPNQPQHF. For the CDR3, the DNA is TGCGCCAGCAGCCAAGACCCGGGGACACCTAATCAGCCCCAGCATTTT.

CDR3 amino acids: CAARDSNTGELFF. CDR3 DNA: TGTGCCGCCCGGGACAGCAACACCGGGGAGCTGTTTTTT. The chain recombines TRBV15 with TRBJ2-2, with 7 positions matching TRBD1. J was trimmed by 2 bases and V by 11 bases; bases with no gene match: 5. The length of the CDR3 is 13 residues. The germline gives CDR1 LNHNV, CDR2 YYDKDF (reference sequence).

This sequence joins TRBV4-3 and TRBJ2-5, with 8 bases fitting TRBD2. CDR1 LGHNA and CDR2 YSLEER come from the germline V gene. CDR3 length: 16 amino acids. J gave up 3 bases and V 4 bases, and 10 bases lay outside the gene matches. This CDR3 is CASSRRGTSPEETQYF. The CDR3 DNA reads TGCGCCAGCAGCCGCCGAGGGACTAGTCCAGAAGAGACCCAGTACTTC.